This is a list of T cell receptor beta chains from one sample in a study of response to subunit inactivated influenza vaccine. TCRdb passed the RT-PCR reads through MiXCR, listing each CDR3 protein once. Of around 850,000 distinct CDR3 sequences detected, 15% to 20% appear once; the ten largest clones hold 9.5% to 13%. Specimen: PBMCs from blood, collected less than 6 days after vaccination. The source is a man in his fifties who received an inactivated influenza vaccine. Both conserved end residues are part of each CDR3. A D gene is named only where the DNA matches it firmly. Clone size is stated in some rows and not others, as once, few, many or a class when expanded.

V gene	D gene	clone size	CDR3 length	J gene	CDR3 protein	CDR3 DNA
TRBV25-1	.	.	16	TRBJ2-5	CASRAFGRALQETQYF	TGTGCCAGCAGGGCCTTCGGCAGGGCTCTCCAAGAGACCCAGTACTTC
TRBV5-5	.	.	15	TRBJ1-5	CASSPVTGKVQPQHF	TGTGCCAGCAGCCCAGTAACAGGGAAGGTTCAGCCCCAGCATTTT
TRBV20-1	.	.	11	TRBJ2-5	CSAEKRETQYF	TGCAGTGCTGAAAAGCGGGAGACCCAGTACTTC
TRBV7-3	.	.	13	TRBJ2-5	CASSSQLSETQYF	TGTGCCAGCAGCTCACAGCTATCCGAGACCCAGTACTTC
TRBV6-1	TRBD1	few	15	TRBJ2-7	CASSGDREHPSEQYF	TGTGCCAGCAGTGGGGACAGGGAACACCCTAGCGAGCAGTACTTC
TRBV6-5	.	.	11	TRBJ2-3	CASTKTGTQYF	TGTGCCAGCACCAAGACGGGCACGCAGTATTTT
TRBV6-2/TRBV6-3	.	.	11	TRBJ1-1	CASRGRSEAFF	TGTGCCAGCAGGGGTCGAAGTGAAGCTTTCTTT
TRBV5-1	.	.	19	TRBJ2-7	CASSLGIAGTPGSTYEQYF	TGCGCCAGCAGCTTGGGTATCGCGGGGACACCTGGTTCCACCTACGAGCAGTACTTC
TRBV6-1	TRBD1	few	16	TRBJ1-6	CASRAGTGVVNSPLHF	TGTGCCAGCAGAGCCGGGACAGGGGTTGTTAATTCACCCCTCCACTTT
TRBV7-8	.	.	13	TRBJ2-5	CASSYGTSGTQYF	TGTGCCAGCAGCTACGGGACGTCAGGGACCCAGTACTTC
TRBV19	.	.	12	TRBJ2-7	CASSMGGYEQYF	TGTGCCAGTAGTATGGGGGGCTACGAGCAGTACTTC
TRBV10-3	TRBD2	.	15	TRBJ2-7	CAISAQREGPYEQYF	TGTGCCATCAGTGCTCAGCGGGAGGGCCCCTACGAGCAGTACTTC
TRBV6-2/TRBV6-3	TRBD2	.	15	TRBJ2-1	CASSYGLDPYNEQFF	TGTGCCAGCAGTTATGGACTAGACCCCTACAATGAGCAGTTCTTC
TRBV13	.	.	16	TRBJ1-1	CASSQLGRGGDTEAFF	TGTGCCAGCAGCCAACTCGGCAGGGGAGGGGACACTGAAGCTTTCTTT
TRBV7-9	.	.	14	TRBJ2-7	CASSLLGFGARLYF	TGTGCCAGCAGCTTATTGGGTTTTGGGGCCCGTCTCTACTTC
TRBV20-1	TRBD2	few	13	TRBJ2-7	CSAAEGTSGEQYF	TGCAGTGCGGCCGAGGGGACTAGCGGCGAGCAGTACTTC
TRBV15	TRBD2	.	16	TRBJ2-1	CATSRGVAGGRGEQFF	TGTGCCACCAGCAGGGGGGTAGCGGGAGGCCGGGGTGAGCAGTTCTTC
TRBV5-1	.	.	17	TRBJ2-2	CASSAKIGTQITGELFF	TGCGCCAGCAGCGCTAAAATCGGGACACAAATCACCGGGGAGCTGTTTTTT